These 4 T cell receptor beta chains were all obtained from the same sample, sequenced in a study of blood T cell repertoires in COVID-19. The protocol was immunoSEQ multiplex PCR, while the TCRdb copy is restricted to in-frame clones and leaves out a portion. The repertoire has about 400,000 clones, around 92% of them found once; the top ten carry around 1.2%. What was sequenced was peripheral blood. The receptors stem from a man in his forties with acute or convalescent COVID-19.

The gene calls are TRBV9 and TRBJ2-5; 12 nucleotides line up with TRBD2. There are 17 residues in the CDR3. After removal of 3 bases from V and 6 bases from J, the junction contained 12 bases not matched to a gene. The germline gives CDR1 SGDLS, CDR2 YYNGEE. CDR3: CASSALAGGIGVKTQYF. CDR3 DNA: TGTGCCAGCAGCGCACTAGCGGGGGGTATCGGGGTAAAGACCCAGTACTTC.

CDR3 nucleotide sequence: TGTGCCAGCGGGCTGGGGGACAGCTCCTACGAGCAGTACTTC. As protein: CASGLGDSSYEQYF. The chain links TRBV9 to TRBJ2-7, with TRBD1 identical over 7 bases. Germline V lookup: CDR1 SGDLS, CDR2 YYNGEE. This CDR3 is 14 amino acids long. J gave up 0 bases and V 7 bases, and 7 bases lay outside the gene matches.

As to this clone: The same CDR3 arises from other DNA sequences in this sample as well. The rearrangement links TRBV2 to TRBJ2-1, with 10 bases matching TRBD2. Germline V lookup: CDR1 SNHLY, CDR2 FYNNEI. V dropped 4 bases and J dropped 5; count of bases not matched to a gene: 2. This CDR3 is built from 14 residues. The CDR3 protein is CASSGTSGHNEQFF. The CDR3 DNA reads TGTGCCAGCAGTGGGACTAGCGGTCACAATGAGCAGTTCTTC. The variable domain in full, completed from reference TRBV2 and TRBJ2-1, reads EPEVTQTPSHQVTQMGQEVILRCVPISNHLYFYWYRQILGQKVEFLVSFYNNEISEKSEIFDDQFSVERPDGSNFTLKIRSTKLEDSAMYFCASSGTSGHNEQFFGPGTRLTVL.

This clone was counted only a few times. J is TRBJ1-3 and V is TRBV10-3; TRBD1 matches 7 bases. V was clipped by 9 bases and J by 4 bases; unmatched bases: 9. The CDR3 is 14 residues long. In germline, CDR1 is ENHRY, CDR2 SYGVKD. CDR3 in amino acids: CAMTQGGRGNTIYF. The CDR3 coding sequence is TGTGCCATGACCCAGGGGGGCAGAGGAAACACCATATATTTT.